Following are 7 T cell receptor beta chains from one sample sequenced in a study of molecular identifiers for immune sequencing clone quantification. MiXCR, run by TCRdb on the PCR reads, gives a single entry per CDR3 protein. Here the sample spans approximately 590,000 distinct CDR3 sequences, roughly 25% being singletons. Sequencing used naive CD8+ T cells from blood, with Jurkat cell RNA spiked in. Subset reported: FACS-sorted CD8+CD4-CCR7+CD45RA+ naive T cells. These receptor sequences come from a human donor in good health. Some libraries in this study had Jurkat cell RNA spiked in.

This clonotype was found many times. DNA of the CDR3: TGTGCCAGCAGTTTATGGTTGGGCAGCGAGTCGAAACTGTTTTTT. Its translation is CASSLWLGSESKLFF. The chain links TRBV27 to TRBJ1-4; D is unclear. Looked up from germline, CDR1 is MNHEY and CDR2 is SMNVEV (reference sequence). V lost 1 base, J lost 11 bases, and 17 bases lay in between. The CDR3 loop spans 15 amino acids.

This clonotype was seen a handful of times. The rearrangement joins TRBV10-3 to TRBJ1-2; TRBD1 might be the D (5 bases). Between the trimmed V and J ends, which lost 10 bases and 4 bases, there was a span of 19 bases. CDR1 is ENHRY, CDR2 SYGVKD, per germline. There are 14 residues in the CDR3. Here the CDR3 reads CATGTRGNSYGYTF. The CDR3 DNA follows: TGTGCCACCGGGACCAGAGGGAACTCCTATGGCTACACCTTC.

V and J are TRBV3-1 and TRBJ1-5; D is unclear. The CDR3 has 14 residues. Germline values: CDR1 LGHDT, CDR2 YNNKEL (reference sequence). The V end lost 1 base, the J end lost 7 bases, and 11 bases lay between the germline ends. The CDR3 region is CASSQVPGRQPQHF. The CDR3 nucleotides read TGTGCCAGCAGCCAAGTCCCGGGAAGGCAGCCCCAGCATTTT. Drawing the rest from reference TRBV3-1 and TRBJ1-5, the complete variable domain is DTAVSQTPKYLVTQMGNDKSIKCEQNLGHDTMYWYKQDSKKFLKIMFSYNNKELIINETVPNRFSPKSPDKAHLNLHINSLELGDSAVYFCASSQVPGRQPQHFGDGTRLSIL.

About this clonotype itself: A much larger clone lies a single base off, so this may be a read error. The CDR3 DNA follows: TGTGCCGGCAGCTTAGGGCCGACGAGCACAGATACGCAGTATTTT. It specifies CAGSLGPTSTDTQYF. The chain carries TRBV7-2 and TRBJ2-3; D remains ambiguous. Germline values: CDR1 SGHTA, CDR2 FQGNSA. CDR3 size: 15 residues.

This clonotype was counted between two and nine times. CDR3 DNA sequence: TGTGCCAGCAGCGCTACAGGGGGGAGGTACCAAGAGACCCAGTACTTC. Translating it yields CASSATGGRYQETQYF. V gene TRBV9 combines with J gene TRBJ2-5; TRBD1 aligns across 8 bases. The CDR3 has 16 residues. V was pared by 3 bases and J by 0 bases, with 7 bases of the junction left unmatched. In germline, CDR1 is SGDLS, CDR2 YYNGEE.

In this sample, this clonotype turned up many times. The rearrangement uses TRBV12-3 or TRBV12-4 and TRBJ2-3; possible D gene TRBD1, 6 bases. The CDR3 is made up of 14 amino acids. V dropped 4 bases and J dropped 2 bases, with 10 bases sitting between them. The DNA for the CDR3 is TGTGCCAGCAGTTGGACAGAAGCCACAGATACGCAGTATTTT. Translating it yields CASSWTEATDTQYF.

This clonotype was counted ten times or more. The rearrangement links TRBV12-3 or TRBV12-4 to TRBJ1-2, with D possibly TRBD1 on 5 matching bases. The ends were cut back, 7 bases at V and 4 bases at J, with 16 bases in the middle. This CDR3 region has 14 residues. Written as DNA, the CDR3 is TGTGCCAGCACAAATGAGACAGAGTCCTATGGCTACACCTTC. Residues: CASTNETESYGYTF.